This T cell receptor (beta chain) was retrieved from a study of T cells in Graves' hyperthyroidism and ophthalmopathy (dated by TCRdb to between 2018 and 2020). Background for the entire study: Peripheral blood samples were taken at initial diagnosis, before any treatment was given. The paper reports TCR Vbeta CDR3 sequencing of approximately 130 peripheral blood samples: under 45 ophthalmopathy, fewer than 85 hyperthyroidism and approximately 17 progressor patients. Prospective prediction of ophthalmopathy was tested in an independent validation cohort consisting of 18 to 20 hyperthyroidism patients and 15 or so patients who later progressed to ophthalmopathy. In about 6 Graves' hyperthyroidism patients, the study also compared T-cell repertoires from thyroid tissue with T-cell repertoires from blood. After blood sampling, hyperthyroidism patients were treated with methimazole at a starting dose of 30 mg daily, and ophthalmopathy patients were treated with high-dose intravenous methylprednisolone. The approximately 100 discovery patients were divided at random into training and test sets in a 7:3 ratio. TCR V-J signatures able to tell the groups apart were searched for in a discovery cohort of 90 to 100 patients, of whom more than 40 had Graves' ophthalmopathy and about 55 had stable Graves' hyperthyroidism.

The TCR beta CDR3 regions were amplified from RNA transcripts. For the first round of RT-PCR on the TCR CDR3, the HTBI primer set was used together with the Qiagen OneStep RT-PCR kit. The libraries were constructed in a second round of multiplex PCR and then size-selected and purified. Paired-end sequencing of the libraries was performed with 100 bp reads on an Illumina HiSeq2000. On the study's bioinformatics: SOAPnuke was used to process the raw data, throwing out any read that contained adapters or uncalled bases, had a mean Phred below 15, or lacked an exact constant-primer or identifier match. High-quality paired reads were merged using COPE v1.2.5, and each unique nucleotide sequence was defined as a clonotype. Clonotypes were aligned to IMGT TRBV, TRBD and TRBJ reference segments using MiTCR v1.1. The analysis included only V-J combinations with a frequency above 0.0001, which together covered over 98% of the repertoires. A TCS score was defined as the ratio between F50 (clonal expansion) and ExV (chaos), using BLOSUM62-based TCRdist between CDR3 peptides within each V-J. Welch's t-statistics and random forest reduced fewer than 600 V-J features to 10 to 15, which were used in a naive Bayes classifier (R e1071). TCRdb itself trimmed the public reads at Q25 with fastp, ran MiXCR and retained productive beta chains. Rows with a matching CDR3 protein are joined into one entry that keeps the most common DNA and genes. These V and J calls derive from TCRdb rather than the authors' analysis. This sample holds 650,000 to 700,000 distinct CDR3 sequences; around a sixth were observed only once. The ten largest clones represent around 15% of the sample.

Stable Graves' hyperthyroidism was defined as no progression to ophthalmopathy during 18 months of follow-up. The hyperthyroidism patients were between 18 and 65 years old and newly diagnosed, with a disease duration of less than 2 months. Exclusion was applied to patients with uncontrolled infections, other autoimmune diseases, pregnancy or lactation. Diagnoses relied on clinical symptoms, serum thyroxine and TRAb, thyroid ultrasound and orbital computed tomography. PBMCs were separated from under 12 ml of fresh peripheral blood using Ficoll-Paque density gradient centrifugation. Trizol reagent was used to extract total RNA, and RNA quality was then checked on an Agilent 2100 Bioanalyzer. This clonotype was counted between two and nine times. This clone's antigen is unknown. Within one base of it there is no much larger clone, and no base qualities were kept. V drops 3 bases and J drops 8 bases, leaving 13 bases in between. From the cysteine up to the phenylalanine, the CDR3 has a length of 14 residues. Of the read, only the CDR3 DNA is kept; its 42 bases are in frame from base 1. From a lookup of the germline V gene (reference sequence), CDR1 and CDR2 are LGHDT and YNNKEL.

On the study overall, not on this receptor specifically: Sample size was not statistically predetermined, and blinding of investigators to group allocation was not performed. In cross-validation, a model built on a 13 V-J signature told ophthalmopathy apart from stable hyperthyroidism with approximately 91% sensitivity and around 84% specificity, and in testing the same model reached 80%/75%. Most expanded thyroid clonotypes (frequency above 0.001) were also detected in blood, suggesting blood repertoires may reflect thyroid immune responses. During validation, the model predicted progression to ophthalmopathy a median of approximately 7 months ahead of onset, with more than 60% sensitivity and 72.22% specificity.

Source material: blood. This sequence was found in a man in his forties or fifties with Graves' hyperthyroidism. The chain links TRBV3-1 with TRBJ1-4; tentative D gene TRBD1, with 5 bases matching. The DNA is TGTGCCAGCAGCCACGGGGGAGTTAGGGAAAAACTGTTTTTT. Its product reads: CASSHGGVREKLFF.